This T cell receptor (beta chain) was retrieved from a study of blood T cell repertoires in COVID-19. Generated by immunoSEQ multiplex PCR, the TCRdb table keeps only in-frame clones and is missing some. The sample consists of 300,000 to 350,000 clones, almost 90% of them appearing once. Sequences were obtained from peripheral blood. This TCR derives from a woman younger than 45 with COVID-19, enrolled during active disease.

The CDR3 here is CASSFGGINQPQHF. For the CDR3, the DNA is TGTGCCAGCAGTTTCGGGGGGATCAATCAGCCCCAGCATTTT. The V gene is TRBV28, the J gene TRBJ1-5; TRBD1 is a possible D gene (5 bases). The CDR3 runs to 14 residues. CDR1 and CDR2 from the germline V gene are MDHEN and SYDVKM. V shed 3 bases and J shed 3 bases, with 9 bases lying between them.